This T cell receptor beta chain was captured in a study of shared clonotypes between healthy human individuals. Overall study context: In total, the donors were two women and a few men aged 18 to 49. Study results and limitations: Sorted-subset samples were not fully sequenced, rarefaction indicated. Memory subsets generally showed lower estimated richness than naive subsets.

Regarding this clone: Antigen: not known.

V lost 3 bases to trimming and J lost 2 bases; unmatched junction nucleotides: 7. The CDR3 is 16 amino acids. Germline CDR1 is MDHEN and CDR2 is SYDVKM. Sequenced by immunoSEQ multiplex PCR; TCRdb stores in-frame clones only, minus some. The sample gives approximately 500,000 clones, about 95% of which show up once; about 0.064% is in the top ten. The source material was naive CD4+ T cells sorted from blood. Specified subset: CD45RA+ positively selected. V is TRBV28 and J is TRBJ2-1, with 7 positions matching TRBD2. This TCR was recovered from a woman in her 30s in good health. The CDR3: CASSFQSGAAYNEQFF. The CDR3 DNA reads TGTGCCAGCAGTTTCCAGAGCGGGGCGGCCTACAATGAGCAGTTCTTC.